One T cell receptor beta chain is described in this entry. Its target is not known. Preparation of TRB cDNA libraries relied on 5' RACE carrying UMI labels. From its re-call of the 5' RACE reads, TCRdb lists each CDR3 protein once, without DNA. The sample holds about 70,000 distinct CDR3 sequences. CD45RO-CCR7+CD27+CD95- was the phenotype of naive CD8+ T cells. This record belongs to a study of CXCR3-negative and CXCR3-positive naive CD8 T cells. Points from the study as a whole: TRB CDR3 hydrophobicity was greater in CXCR3-positive naive cells than in CXCR3-negative naive cells. Whereas both naive subsets had comparably high diversity, memory CD8+ cells had much lower diversity. Naive cells used TRBV-TRBJ genes in much the same way whether CXCR3-negative or CXCR3-positive; memory cells did not. CXCR3 levels fell partly with cryopreservation; most assays relied on fresh PBMCs.

Germline V gives CDR1 SQVTM, CDR2 ANQGSEA. The CDR3 is 13 residues long. The source of this sequence is a human donor in good health. Some clones in this sample may be carry-over from other donors' samples. Sequencing was carried out using naive CXCR3+ CD8+ T cells from blood. Subset meaning: CD45RO-CCR7+CD27+CD95- naive CD8+ T cells expressing CXCR3 (TNR3+). The chain combines TRBV29-1 with TRBJ1-2; TCRdb's D call, TRBD1, is unchecked because there is no DNA. CDR3 sequence reads: CSVEDRGDYGYTF.